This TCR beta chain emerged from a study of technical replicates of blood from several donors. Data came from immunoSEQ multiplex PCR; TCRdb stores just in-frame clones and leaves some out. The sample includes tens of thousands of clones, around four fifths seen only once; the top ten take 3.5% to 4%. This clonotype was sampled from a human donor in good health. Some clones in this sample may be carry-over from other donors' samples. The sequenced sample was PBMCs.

The CDR3 here is CASSLKGEKTEAFF. For the CDR3, the DNA is TGTGCCAGCAGCTTAAAAGGGGAAAAGACTGAAGCTTTCTTT. V is TRBV7-9 and J is TRBJ1-1, with a tentative D call TRBD1 (5 bases). With 2 bases removed from V and 5 bases from J, the gap between germline ends came to 12 bases. The CDR3 is 14 residues long. Germline assignment: CDR1 SEHNR and CDR2 FQNEAQ (reference sequence).